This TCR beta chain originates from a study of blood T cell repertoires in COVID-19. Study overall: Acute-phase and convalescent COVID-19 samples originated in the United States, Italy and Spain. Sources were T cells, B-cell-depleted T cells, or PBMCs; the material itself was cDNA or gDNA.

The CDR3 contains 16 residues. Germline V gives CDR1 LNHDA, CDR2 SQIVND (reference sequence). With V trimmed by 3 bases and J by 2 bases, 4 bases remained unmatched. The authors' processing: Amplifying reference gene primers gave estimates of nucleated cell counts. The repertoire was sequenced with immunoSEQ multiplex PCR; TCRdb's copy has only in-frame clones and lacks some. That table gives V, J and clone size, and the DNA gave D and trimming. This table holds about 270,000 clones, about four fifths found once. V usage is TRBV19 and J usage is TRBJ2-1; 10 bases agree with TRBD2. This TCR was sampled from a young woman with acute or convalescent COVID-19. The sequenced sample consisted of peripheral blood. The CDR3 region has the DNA TGTGCCAGTAGTATCAGCGGGAGGGCCCCCTACAATGAGCAGTTCTTC. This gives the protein CASSISGRAPYNEQFF. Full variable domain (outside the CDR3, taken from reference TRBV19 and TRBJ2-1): DGGITQSPKYLFRKEGQNVTLSCEQNLNHDAMYWYRQDPGQGLRLIYYSQIVNDFQKGDIAEGYSVSREKKESFPLTVTSAQKNPTAFYLCASSISGRAPYNEQFFGPGTRLTVL.